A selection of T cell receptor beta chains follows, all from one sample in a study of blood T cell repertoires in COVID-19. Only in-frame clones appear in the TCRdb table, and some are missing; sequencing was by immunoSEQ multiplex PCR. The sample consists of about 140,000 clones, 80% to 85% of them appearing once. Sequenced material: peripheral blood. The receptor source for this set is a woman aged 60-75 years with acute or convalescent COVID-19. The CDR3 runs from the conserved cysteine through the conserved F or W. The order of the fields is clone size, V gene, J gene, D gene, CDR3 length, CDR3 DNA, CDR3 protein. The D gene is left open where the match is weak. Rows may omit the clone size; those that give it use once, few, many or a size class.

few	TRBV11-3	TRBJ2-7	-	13	TGTGCCAGCAGCTTAGTACAAAGCTACGAGCAGTACTTC	CASSLVQSYEQYF
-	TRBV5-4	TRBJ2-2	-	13	TGTGCCAGCAGCGCTGCCGGTTCCGGGGAGCTGTTTTTT	CASSAAGSGELFF
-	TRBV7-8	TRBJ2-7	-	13	TGTGCCAGCAGCCCGGACACCTCCTACGAGCAGTACTTC	CASSPDTSYEQYF
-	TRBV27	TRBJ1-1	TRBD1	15	TGTGCCAGCAGCGCGGGACAGAGTATGAACACTGAAGCTTTCTTT	CASSAGQSMNTEAFF
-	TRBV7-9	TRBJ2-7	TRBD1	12	TGTGCCAGCTCGAGGACAGGGTACGAGCAGTACTTC	CASSRTGYEQYF
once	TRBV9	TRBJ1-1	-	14	TGTGCCAGCAGCCCACCCTCGTCGAGGACTGAAGCTTTCTTT	CASSPPSSRTEAFF
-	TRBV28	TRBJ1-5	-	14	TGTGCCAGCAGTTTTCCGACAGCTGTCAAGCCCCAGCATTTT	CASSFPTAVKPQHF
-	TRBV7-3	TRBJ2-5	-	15	TGTGCCAGCAGCCCAGAATGGGGGCCTCAAGAGACCCAGTACTTC	CASSPEWGPQETQYF
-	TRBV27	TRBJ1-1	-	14	TGTGCCAGCAGTTCCCTGTGGCAGAACACTGAAGCTTTCTTT	CASSSLWQNTEAFF
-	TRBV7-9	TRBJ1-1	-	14	TGTGCCAGCAGCGGGGGGGACGCACGTCCAGAAGCTTTCTTT	CASSGGDARPEAFF
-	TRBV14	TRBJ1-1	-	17	TGTGCCAGCAGCCCCGACAGGCCATACCTCCGATACACTGAAGCTTTCTTT	CASSPDRPYLRYTEAFF
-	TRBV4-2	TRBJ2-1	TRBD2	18	TGTGCCAGCAGCCAAGATATCCGATGGCGGACTAGCGGCAATGAGCAGTTCTTC	CASSQDIRWRTSGNEQFF
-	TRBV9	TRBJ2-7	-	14	TGTGCCAGCAGGTTAGGCACAGCCTCCTACGAGCAGTACTTC	CASRLGTASYEQYF
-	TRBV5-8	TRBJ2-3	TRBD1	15	TGTGCCAGCAGCTGGGGGACAGGGGAGGGAGATACGCAGTATTTT	CASSWGTGEGDTQYF
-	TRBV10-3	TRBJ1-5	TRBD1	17	TGTGCCATCAGTGAGTCAGTGGGGACAGGGGGTGGGCAGCCCCAGCATTTT	CAISESVGTGGGQPQHF
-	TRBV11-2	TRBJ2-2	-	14	TGTGCCAGCAGCTTGACTTTGAACACCGGGGAGCTGTTTTTT	CASSLTLNTGELFF
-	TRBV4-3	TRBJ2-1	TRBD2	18	TGCGCCAGCAGCTATAGACTAGCGGGAAGAAACGAGTACAATGAGCAGTTCTTC	CASSYRLAGRNEYNEQFF
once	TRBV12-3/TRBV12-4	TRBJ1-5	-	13	TGTGCCAGCAGTTTCCAGAATAATCAGCCCCAGCATTTT	CASSFQNNQPQHF
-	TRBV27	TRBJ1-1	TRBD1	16	TGTGCCAGCAGAAAAGCGGGACAGGCCTTGAACACTGAAGCTTTCTTT	CASRKAGQALNTEAFF
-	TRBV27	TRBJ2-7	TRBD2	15	TGTGCCAGCAGTTGGCTAGCGGGAGGGCCTCGCGAGCAGTACTTC	CASSWLAGGPREQYF
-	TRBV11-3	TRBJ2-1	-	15	TGTGCCAGCAGCTTACAGGGTCGAGAGTACAATGAGCAGTTCTTC	CASSLQGREYNEQFF
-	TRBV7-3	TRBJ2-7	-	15	TGTGCCAGCAGCTTAAGGGCAGGGGAAGGATACGAGCAGTACTTC	CASSLRAGEGYEQYF
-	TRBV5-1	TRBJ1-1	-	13	TGCGCCAGCAGCTTTTTGGCGAGGGGGGAAGCTTTCTTT	CASSFLARGEAFF
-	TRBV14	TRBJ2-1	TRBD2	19	TGTGCCAGCAGCCAAGCTAGACTAGCGGGTACGCGTTCCTACAATGAGCAGTTCTTC	CASSQARLAGTRSYNEQFF
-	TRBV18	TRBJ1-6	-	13	TGTGCCAGCTCACACGACAGTTTTTCACCCCTCCACTTT	CASSHDSFSPLHF
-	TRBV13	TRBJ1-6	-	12	TGTGCCAGCAGCTTAGCGGATTCACCCCTCCACTTT	CASSLADSPLHF
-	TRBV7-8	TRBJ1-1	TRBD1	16	TGTGCCAGCAGCTACCAAGACAGGGGGGCGAAGACTGAAGCTTTCTTT	CASSYQDRGAKTEAFF
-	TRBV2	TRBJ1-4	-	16	TGTGCCAGCAGTGAAGAAAGAGGACTGCTTAATGAAAAACTGTTTTTT	CASSEERGLLNEKLFF